This TCR beta chain came from a study of shared clonotypes between healthy human individuals. Study-level results: Measured sharing among donors was expected to vary with sequencing depth. Clonotype sharing across several donors was observed for around 4.5% of naive CD4 clonotypes.

Study donors comprised healthy, HIV-negative adults devoid of recent acute infection or vaccination. A few counts support this clone. Its cognate antigen is unknown. Produced via immunoSEQ multiplex PCR; TCRdb's table is partial and in-frame only. The data hold 2 million or so clones, with about 95% observed a single time. The CDR3 runs 15 residues. Trimming removed 1 base at V and 4 bases at J, with 11 bases between. The germline V gene has CDR1 GTSNPN and CDR2 SVGIG (reference sequence). The sample consisted of naive CD4+ T cells sorted from blood. Stated subset: CD45RA+ positively selected. The V and J genes are TRBV30 and TRBJ1-6, with D uncertain. This receptor was taken from a man aged 18 to 29 in good health. The CDR3 protein is CAWSGAVRYNSPLHF. The DNA for the CDR3 is TGTGCCTGGAGTGGGGCAGTTCGATATAATTCACCCCTCCACTTT.